The 11 T cell receptor beta chains in this list originate from one sample, sequenced in a study of T cell responses to AZD1222 COVID-19 vaccine (dated by TCRdb to the early 2020s). Library creation used the immunoSEQ multiplex PCR assay. TCRdb obtained this table from immuneACCESS and retained in-frame rearrangements with V and J assigned. These tables miss some clones; where compared with another copy, unresolved V genes account for less than half of the shortfall, and the remainder is unexplained. This sample has under 200,000 clones in its table, and just over 90% of those were observed once. Roughly 4.3% of the sample is in the top ten clones. This sample's time point label indicates: baseline before first vaccination. The treatment or condition label of this sample denotes: meningococcal conjugate vaccine given as trial control. Sequencing used peripheral blood, obtained on day 0 of MenACWY control vaccination. These receptors were collected from an adult in good health.

The V and J genes are TRBV6-4 and TRBJ2-5; a weak D match, TRBD2 (6 bases). Trimming took 6 bases from V and 5 from J, leaving 13 bases between them. CDR1 is MRHNA, CDR2 SNTAGT, per germline. The CDR3 has 13 amino acids. This chain's CDR3 is CASSRDLQETQYF. CDR3 nucleotides: TGTGCCAGCAGCCGGGACTTGCAGGAGACCCAGTACTTC.

The chain couples TRBV5-6 to TRBJ1-3, with TRBD1 matching over 8 bases. Trimming cost V 2 bases and J 4 bases; bases outside gene matches: 5. CDR3 length: 15 residues. Germline CDR1 is SGHDT and CDR2 is YYEEEE. DNA of the CDR3: TGTGCCAGCAGCTTTCCAGGGGGCGCGGGAAACACCATATATTTT. It is translated as CASSFPGGAGNTIYF.

This chain links TRBV28 with TRBJ2-7; a possible D gene is TRBD1 (6 bases). CDR1 is MDHEN, CDR2 SYDVKM, per germline. Deletions cut 5 bases from V and 9 bases from J, with 17 bases between. This CDR3 spans 13 amino acids. The CDR3 loop is CASSNLDSSGQYF. The CDR3, as DNA: TGTGCCAGCAGTAACCTGGACAGTAGTGGGCAGTACTTC.

The V and J genes are TRBV7-8 and TRBJ1-5; weak D call: TRBD1 (6 bases). V lost 5 bases to trimming and J lost 0 bases, with 17 bases between them. Germline assignment: CDR1 SGHVS and CDR2 FQNEAQ. The CDR3 is 17 residues long. In nucleotides, the CDR3 is TGTGCCAGCAGCCCGCTCTCGGGGGGGCCTAGCAATCAGCCCCAGCATTTT. Protein sequence: CASSPLSGGPSNQPQHF.

This chain links TRBV19 with TRBJ1-2; D might be TRBD1 (5 bases). The CDR3 contains 13 residues. Between the trimmed V and J ends, which lost 6 bases and 3 bases, there was a span of 11 bases. Germline lookup yields CDR1 LNHDA and CDR2 SQIVND (reference sequence). The CDR3 reads CASRDSPDYGYTF. DNA for the CDR3: TGTGCCAGTAGAGACAGTCCTGACTATGGCTACACCTTC.

This clone was detected a few times. In nucleotides, the CDR3 is TGTGCCAGCAGCTTAAGTCGGGGGGCACAGAGGGATACGCAGTATTTT. Its translation: CASSLSRGAQRDTQYF. V usage is TRBV7-6 and J usage is TRBJ2-3; D perhaps matches TRBD2 (7 bases). Germline CDR1 SGHVS, CDR2 FNYEAQ. CDR3 length equals 16 residues. The V end lost 2 bases, the J end lost 6 bases, and 18 bases lay between the germline ends. The variable domain in full, completed from reference TRBV7-6 and TRBJ2-3, reads GAGVSQSPRYKVTKRGQDVALRCDPISGHVSLYWYRQALGQGPEFLTYFNYEAQQDKSGLPNDRFSAERPEGSISTLTIQRTEQRDSAMYRCASSLSRGAQRDTQYFGPGTRLTVL.

The rearrangement uses TRBV3-1 (or the pseudogene TRBV3-2) and TRBJ1-2; 9 bases fit TRBD1. Germline CDR1 reads LGHDT; CDR2 reads YNNKEL (reference sequence). The ends lost 3 bases at V and 4 bases at J; junction bases unmatched: 3. The CDR3 is made up of 14 amino acids. The CDR3 loop reads CASSQPGQGYGYTF. CDR3 in DNA: TGTGCCAGCAGCCAGCCGGGACAGGGCTATGGCTACACCTTC.

A single count supports this clone. The genes are TRBV28 and TRBJ2-6; D remains unclear. Germline V lookup: CDR1 MDHEN, CDR2 SYDVKM. Trimming shortened V by 3 bases and J by 2 bases, and 8 bases separated the two germline ends. The CDR3 loop spans 15 amino acids. This CDR3 is CASSFQQAGANVLTF. The DNA for the CDR3 is TGTGCCAGCAGTTTCCAGCAGGCTGGGGCCAACGTCCTGACTTTC. The full variable domain, its missing parts supplied by reference TRBV28 and TRBJ2-6, is DVKVTQSSRYLVKRTGEKVFLECVQDMDHENMFWYRQDPGLGLRLIYFSYDVKMKEKGDIPEGYSVSREKKERFSLILESASTNQTSMYLCASSFQQAGANVLTFGAGSRLTVL.

This chain links TRBV2 with TRBJ1-5, with D unclear. The CDR3 sequence is 12 residues long. CDR1 is SNHLY, CDR2 FYNNEI, per germline. Trimming took off 5 bases at V and 4 bases at J, with 6 bases between the two ends. CDR3 DNA: TGTGCCAGCAGTAGACTTAATCAGCCCCAGCATTTT. The encoded protein is CASSRLNQPQHF.

The table lists this clone with a count of one. The CDR3: CASSFQGHTEAFF. In nucleotides, the CDR3 is TGCGCCAGCAGCTTCCAGGGACACACTGAAGCTTTCTTT. The chain uses TRBV5-1 and TRBJ1-1, with D maybe TRBD1 (5 bases). Between the trimmed V and J ends, which lost 2 bases and 3 bases, there was a span of 8 bases. Per germline, CDR1 SGHRS and CDR2 YFSETQ. CDR3 length: 13 amino acids.

The chain employs TRBV27 and TRBJ1-2; 7 bases line up with TRBD1. V dropped 3 bases and J dropped 5; count of bases not matched to a gene: 12. CDR3 size: 16 residues. CDR1 is MNHEY, CDR2 SMNVEV, per germline (reference sequence). CDR3 coding DNA: TGTGCCAGCAGTTTTCTCGCTACGACAGGGTCTTATGGCTACACCTTC. Translation: CASSFLATTGSYGYTF.